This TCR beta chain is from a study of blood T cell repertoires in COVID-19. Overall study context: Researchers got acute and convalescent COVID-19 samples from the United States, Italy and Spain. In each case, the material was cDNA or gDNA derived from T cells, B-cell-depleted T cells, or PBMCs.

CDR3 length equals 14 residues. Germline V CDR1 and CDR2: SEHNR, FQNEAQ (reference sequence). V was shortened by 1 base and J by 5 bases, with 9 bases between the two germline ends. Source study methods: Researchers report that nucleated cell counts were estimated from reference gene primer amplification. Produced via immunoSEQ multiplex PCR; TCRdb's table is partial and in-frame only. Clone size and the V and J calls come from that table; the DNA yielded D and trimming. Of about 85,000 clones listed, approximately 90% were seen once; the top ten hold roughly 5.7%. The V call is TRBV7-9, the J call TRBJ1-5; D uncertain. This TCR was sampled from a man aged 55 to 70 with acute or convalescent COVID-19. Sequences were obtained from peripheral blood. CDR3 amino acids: CASSLDPSDQPQHF. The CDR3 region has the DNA TGTGCCAGCAGCTTAGATCCCAGCGATCAGCCCCAGCATTTT.